This is a list of T cell receptor beta chains from one sample in a study of regulatory T cells in long-lasting Graves disease. TCRdb analysed the multiplex PCR reads with MiXCR anew, one entry per CDR3 protein. The top ten clones hold approximately 6.4% of a sample with around 450,000 distinct CDR3 sequences, around a fifth of them seen once. The source material was peripheral blood mononuclear cells (PBMCs), sampled when the disease was refractory, from a patient treated with antithyroid drugs. These receptors all come from a female donor with Graves disease. CDR3s include the opening cysteine and the closing phenylalanine or tryptophan. The order of the fields is clone size, V gene, J gene, CDR3 protein. Only some rows state a clone size, as once, few, many or a class for expanded clones.

.	TRBV6-5	TRBJ2-5	CASSYSGSEWETQYF
.	TRBV20-1	TRBJ1-3	CSARADSPNTIYF
many	TRBV12-3/TRBV12-4	TRBJ1-4	CASSNTGSNEKLFF
many	TRBV6-2/TRBV6-3	TRBJ1-5	CASTDPSNQPQHF
.	TRBV5-1	TRBJ2-6	CASSFQGQSSGANVLTF
few	TRBV19	TRBJ1-5	CASSPGQGTNQPQHF
many	TRBV12-3/TRBV12-4	TRBJ2-2	CASSHRDRGNGELFF
.	TRBV10-3	TRBJ1-1	CAIKGEWSDTEAFF
few	TRBV6-2/TRBV6-3	TRBJ2-2	CASGIAGGPTGELFF
many	TRBV19	TRBJ1-4	CASSMGATFLATNEKLFF
many	TRBV10-3	TRBJ1-2	CAISESNGVNYGYTF
few	TRBV12-3/TRBV12-4	TRBJ2-3	CASSLQLTDTQYF
many	TRBV28	TRBJ2-7	CASTPGQGAGEQYF
few	TRBV20-1	TRBJ2-7	CSAREGVADSYEQYF
many	TRBV12-5	TRBJ1-1	CASGQGGGSEAFF
few	TRBV24-1	TRBJ2-5	CATSDPGERETQYF
many	TRBV28	TRBJ2-7	CASSPGQGPYEQYF
few	TRBV4-3	TRBJ2-5	CASSQSVGGIQETQYF
few	TRBV30	TRBJ1-1	CAWSVGQGDTEAFF
few	TRBV5-4	TRBJ2-7	CASSPDTFSYEQYF
many	TRBV6-1	TRBJ1-4	CASSLDRATEKLFF
.	TRBV28	TRBJ1-5	CASSRGGIQPQHF
few	TRBV29-1	TRBJ1-1	CSATGQVTEAFF
few	TRBV28	TRBJ1-3	CASRRPGDRAGNTIYF
few	TRBV4-2	TRBJ2-5	CASSPVTQETQYF
.	TRBV10-1	TRBJ1-1	CASSESTGTEAFF
.	TRBV27	TRBJ2-7	CASSFSQWGTSYEQYF
many	TRBV3-1	TRBJ1-2	CASSQGAGANYGYTF
.	TRBV28	TRBJ2-1	CASSTDRGGEQFF
many	TRBV19	TRBJ1-5	CASSGTGNNQPQHF
many	TRBV11-3	TRBJ1-2	CASSSYRDSHGYTF
few	TRBV28	TRBJ2-7	CASSPTSEGGPLYEQYF
many	TRBV27	TRBJ2-7	CASSNNYEQYF
once	TRBV4-1	TRBJ2-7	CASSQEWYRTGAYEQYF
.	TRBV3-1	TRBJ2-2	CASSQVFGGANTGELFF
many	TRBV28	TRBJ2-5	CASSPLAGYQETQYF
few	TRBV5-1	TRBJ2-2	CASSFQGPSNTGELFF
.	TRBV7-2	TRBJ2-7	CASSPMWLALGGEQYF
many	TRBV4-1	TRBJ1-1	CASSLTGQQNTEAFF
few	TRBV5-5	TRBJ2-4	CASSSSLSKNIQYF
many	TRBV14	TRBJ2-5	CASSQLGGAEETQYF